The 9 T cell receptor beta chains below come from one sample, sequenced in a study of control samples from healthy donors and cancer patients. This table comes from immunoSEQ multiplex PCR, and its TCRdb copy is limited to in-frame clones, with some not included. The table includes fewer than 95,000 clones, roughly 91% detected once. Material for sequencing was blood. Every receptor here comes from a man between 25 and 39 years old in good health.

CDR3 DNA sequence: TGTGCCAGCAGCTTGGAACCGGAGTCCTACGAGCAGTACTTC. Residues: CASSLEPESYEQYF. This chain links TRBV5-6 with TRBJ2-7; D remains unclear. The CDR3 runs 14 residues. The V gene lost 0 bases and the J gene lost 1 base, with 8 bases spanning the gap. Germline assignment: CDR1 SGHDT and CDR2 YYEEEE.

This clone was observed a handful of times. The chain recombines TRBV10-2 with TRBJ1-5, with TRBD1 matching over 8 bases. The J segment lost 8 bases and the V segment lost 3 bases, leaving 9 bases of the junction unmatched. CDR1 WSHSY and CDR2 SAAADI come from the germline V gene. This CDR3 spans 15 amino acids. The CDR3 reads CASSDHRGFPEPQHF. The CDR3 DNA reads TGCGCCAGCAGTGACCACAGGGGGTTTCCGGAGCCCCAGCATTTT.

In its sample, this clone ranks as medium-sized. V gene TRBV28 combines with J gene TRBJ2-7; no reliable D call. Germline assignment: CDR1 MDHEN and CDR2 SYDVKM. The CDR3 spans 13 residues. With 3 bases removed from V and 1 base from J, the gap between germline ends came to 7 bases. CDR3: CASSLGRSYEQYF. The CDR3 DNA follows: TGTGCCAGCAGTTTGGGCAGATCCTACGAGCAGTACTTC.

The chain joins TRBV12-3 or TRBV12-4 to TRBJ1-5, with D uncertain. Trimming stripped 2 bases from V and 4 bases from J, with 6 bases between. This CDR3 has 13 residues. CDR3 sequence: CASSLPGNQPQHF. Written as DNA, the CDR3 is TGTGCCAGCAGTTTACCTGGGAATCAGCCCCAGCATTTT.

The chain links TRBV6-5 to TRBJ2-1; possibly TRBD1 or TRBD2 for D (5 bases each). Germline CDR1 is MNHEY and CDR2 is SVGAGI. The CDR3 has 15 amino acids. Trimming stripped 6 bases from V and 2 bases from J, with 14 bases between. CDR3 amino acids: CASRAGTGAYNEQFF. The CDR3 DNA sequence: TGTGCCAGCAGAGCCGGGACCGGGGCCTACAATGAGCAGTTCTTC.

The chain joins TRBV4-3 to TRBJ1-4; 11 bases line up with TRBD1. Per the germline V gene, CDR1 is LGHNA and CDR2 is YSLEER. Germline trimming cut 3 bases from V and 7 bases from J; bases unmatched to any gene: 4. This CDR3 is 15 amino acids long. The CDR3, as DNA: TGCGCCAGCAGCCAGGGACAGGGGGTCGGTGAAAAACTGTTTTTT. Translation gives CASSQGQGVGEKLFF.

The chain has TRBV25-1 and TRBJ1-6; D is perhaps TRBD1 (6 bases). The CDR3 has 15 amino acids. In germline, CDR1 is MGHDK, CDR2 SYGVNS. V was trimmed by 4 bases and J by 7 bases, leaving 14 bases between them. The CDR3 DNA is TGTGCCAGCAGTGGTCTCCAGGGGTACAATTCACCCCTCCACTTT. It codes for CASSGLQGYNSPLHF.

The chain recombines TRBV12-3 or TRBV12-4 with TRBJ2-3, with 7 bases identical to TRBD1. Trimming at V came to 6 bases and at J to 4 bases, leaving 4 bases not matched to a gene. This CDR3 is built from 13 residues. CDR3 amino acids: CASSLGGSDTQYF. The CDR3 bases are TGTGCCAGCAGCCTAGGGGGCTCAGATACGCAGTATTTT.

This chain connects TRBV28 to TRBJ1-2; D is possibly TRBD1 (6 bases). Trimming left V 3 bases short and J 8 bases short, with 19 bases between. The V gene's germline CDR1 is MDHEN and CDR2 SYDVKM. The CDR3 contains 15 residues. The CDR3 DNA follows: TGTGCCAGCAGTTTCGGCGGGCGGGGGCCGGGGGGCTACACCTTC. Amino acid sequence: CASSFGGRGPGGYTF.